The 18 T cell receptor beta chains below all came from one sample that was sequenced in a study of blood T cell repertoires in COVID-19. Generated by immunoSEQ multiplex PCR, the TCRdb table keeps only in-frame clones and is missing some. The table has a few hundred thousand clones, about 85% seen once. Sequencing was done on a sample of peripheral blood. Every receptor here comes from a middle-aged man who had recovered from COVID-19.

The chain combines TRBV3-1 (or the pseudogene TRBV3-2) with TRBJ2-2; TRBD2 aligns across 8 bases. Germline CDR1 is LGHDT and CDR2 is YNNKEL (reference sequence). CDR3 length: 16 residues. The V gene end was trimmed by 4 bases and the J gene end by 7 bases; junction bases not matched to a gene: 11. The CDR3 sequence: CASSPIGGLDDGELFF. The CDR3 nucleotides read TGTGCCAGCAGCCCAATTGGGGGACTAGATGACGGGGAGCTGTTTTTT.

There are a few counts of this clone. The CDR3 bases are TGTGCCAGCAGCCGCGGAGGGGGGGCCGCCCGATATGGCTACACCTTC. Translating it yields CASSRGGGAARYGYTF. The genes are TRBV7-9 and TRBJ1-2; possible D gene TRBD1, 6 bases. The ends were cut back, 5 bases at V and 5 bases at J, with 21 bases in the middle. Germline CDR1 is SEHNR and CDR2 is FQNEAQ (reference sequence). This CDR3 comprises 16 residues.

On this clone itself: Other DNA sequences within the sample encode an identical CDR3. CDR3 DNA sequence: TGCGCCAGCGGGGTGACTAGCGGGACCTACAATGAGCAGTTCTTC. Translating gives CASGVTSGTYNEQFF. The chain is built from TRBV5-1 and TRBJ2-1; TRBD2 matches at 11 bases. Germline values: CDR1 SGHRS, CDR2 YFSETQ. Losses at the gene ends were 7 bases for V and 2 bases for J; bases not matched to a gene: 5. The CDR3 has 15 residues.

The sample holds a few counts of this clone. CDR3 nucleotides: TGTGCCAGCAGCCAAGTACTTACCGGCTACACCTTC. Translated, it gives CASSQVLTGYTF. J is TRBJ1-2 and V is TRBV3-1 (or the pseudogene TRBV3-2); D remains ambiguous. Germline CDR1 LGHDT, CDR2 YNNKEL (reference sequence). The CDR3 length is 12 residues. The V end was cut by 1 base, the J end by 8 bases, with 8 bases between.

The chain employs TRBV19 and TRBJ2-1; 8 positions match TRBD2. The germline gives CDR1 LNHDA, CDR2 SQIVND (reference sequence). The CDR3 sequence is 13 residues long. J gave up 6 bases and V 6 bases, and 4 bases lay outside the gene matches. Written as DNA, the CDR3 is TGTGCCAGTAGCCGGCTAGCGGGCAATGAGCAGTTCTTC. Translation gives CASSRLAGNEQFF.

This chain connects TRBV30 to TRBJ1-1; weak D call: TRBD1 (5 bases). Looked up from germline, CDR1 is GTSNPN and CDR2 is SVGIG (reference sequence). V lost 0 bases and J lost 4, with 9 bases in between. The CDR3 has 13 residues. This CDR3 is CAWSVVGGTEAFF. For the CDR3, the DNA is TGTGCCTGGAGTGTAGTGGGGGGCACTGAAGCTTTCTTT.

The genes are TRBV27 and TRBJ2-7, with 7 nucleotides matching TRBD1. Germline CDR1 is MNHEY and CDR2 is SMNVEV (reference sequence). Losses at the gene ends were 1 base for V and 0 bases for J; bases not matched to a gene: 3. CDR3 length: 15 amino acids. The CDR3 DNA reads as TGTGCCAGCAGTTTATTCGGGGACAGCTCCTACGAGCAGTACTTC. Protein product: CASSLFGDSSYEQYF.

V gene TRBV3-1 (or the pseudogene TRBV3-2) combines with J gene TRBJ2-2, with D possibly TRBD2 on 5 matching bases. Germline values: CDR1 LGHDT, CDR2 YNNKEL (reference sequence). Between the trimmed V and J ends, which lost 1 base and 1 base, there was a span of 10 bases. The length of the CDR3 is 16 residues. CDR3 amino acids: CASSQGHGMNTGELFF. Here the CDR3 DNA reads TGTGCCAGCAGCCAAGGACACGGGATGAACACCGGGGAGCTGTTTTTT.

The chain couples TRBV5-1 to TRBJ2-1, with 7 bases identical to TRBD2. The germline V gene encodes CDR1 SGHRS and CDR2 YFSETQ. The CDR3 is made up of 15 amino acids. With V trimmed by 4 bases and J by 2 bases, 6 bases remained unmatched. The CDR3 is CASSPTSPPYNEQFF. Here the CDR3 DNA reads TGCGCCAGCAGCCCGACTAGCCCCCCCTACAATGAGCAGTTCTTC.

The chain recombines TRBV19 with TRBJ2-4, with D tentatively TRBD2 (7 bases). The V and J ends lost 1 base and 1 base respectively, with 14 bases between them. This CDR3 is built from 17 residues. Germline CDR1 is LNHDA and CDR2 is SQIVND (reference sequence). The chain's CDR3 is CASSIASAGAAKNIQYF. CDR3 DNA: TGTGCCAGTAGTATAGCCTCTGCGGGGGCGGCCAAAAACATTCAGTACTTC.

The rearrangement links TRBV12-5 to TRBJ1-6; D call uncertain. Trimming stripped 7 bases from V and 6 bases from J, with 13 bases between. This CDR3 is 14 amino acids long. Germline CDR1 is LGHNT and CDR2 is FRNRAP. The CDR3 protein is CASAKSGVNSPLHF. In nucleotides, the CDR3 is TGTGCTAGTGCCAAATCCGGAGTTAATTCACCCCTCCACTTT.

The chain links TRBV18 to TRBJ1-2, with unresolved D. CDR3 length: 14 residues. Trimming shortened V by 3 bases and J by 8 bases, and 16 bases separated the two germline ends. Germline CDR1 KGHSH, CDR2 LQKENI. The CDR3 loop is CASSPDITAFGYTF. Here the CDR3 DNA reads TGTGCCAGCTCACCCGACATAACGGCTTTCGGCTACACCTTC.

The chain joins TRBV6-5 to TRBJ2-5, with TRBD2 identical over 8 bases. Germline V lookup: CDR1 MNHEY, CDR2 SVGAGI. V lost 2 bases and J lost 2; bases outside the gene matches: 7. The CDR3 extends over 16 amino acids. The CDR3 nucleotides are TGTGCCAGCAGTTACAAGTTAACTAGCGGTCAAGAGACCCAGTACTTC. Its translation is CASSYKLTSGQETQYF.

The chain is built from TRBV5-5 and TRBJ2-3; tentatively, D is TRBD1 (5 bases). V lost 1 base and J lost 2, with 8 bases in between. Germline CDR1 SGHKS, CDR2 YYEKEE (reference sequence). CDR3 length equals 14 residues. The CDR3 region is CASSLTTATDTQYF. As DNA, the CDR3 is TGTGCCAGCAGCTTGACGACAGCCACAGATACGCAGTATTTT.

The genes are TRBV11-2 and TRBJ1-1; maybe TRBD1 (5 bases). With 1 base removed from V and 1 base from J, the gap between germline ends came to 16 bases. The germline CDR1 and CDR2 sequences are SGHAT and FQNNGV. This CDR3 is built from 17 residues. The CDR3 nucleotides read TGTGCCAGCAGCTTAGGTCCAGGGAAGGTATGGAACACTGAAGCTTTCTTT. Translated, it gives CASSLGPGKVWNTEAFF. Full variable domain (rest looked up from reference TRBV11-2 and TRBJ1-1): EAGVAQSPRYKIIEKRQSVAFWCNPISGHATLYWYQQILGQGPKLLIQFQNNGVVDDSQLPKDRFSAERLKGVDSTLKIQPAKLEDSAVYLCASSLGPGKVWNTEAFFGQGTRLTVV.

The V call is TRBV4-2, the J call TRBJ1-2; a possible D gene is TRBD1 (5 bases). Between the trimmed V and J ends, which lost 0 bases and 9 bases, there was a span of 11 bases. The germline V gene encodes CDR1 LGHNA and CDR2 YNFKEQ. CDR3 length equals 13 residues. The CDR3 spells CASSQDPQGRYTF. As DNA, the CDR3 is TGTGCCAGCAGCCAAGATCCGCAGGGCCGCTACACCTTC.

The gene calls are TRBV6-5 and TRBJ2-2, with TRBD2 matching 10 bases. CDR1 is MNHEY, CDR2 SVGAGI, per germline. The CDR3 runs 15 residues. V shed 6 bases and J 3 bases; nucleotides not matched to a gene: 4. The CDR3 DNA sequence: TGTGCCAGCAGACTAGCGGGACTGGACACCGGGGAGCTGTTTTTT. Its translation is CASRLAGLDTGELFF.

This rearrangement joins TRBV5-4 to TRBJ2-2, with 9 bases that match TRBD2. The CDR3 spans 15 residues. The V and J ends lost 4 bases and 8 bases, in that order; junction bases with no gene match: 9. Germline CDR1 SGHNT, CDR2 YYREEE (reference sequence). CDR3 in amino acids: CASSGVAGVAGELFF. CDR3 in DNA: TGTGCCAGCAGCGGGGTAGCGGGAGTGGCAGGGGAGCTGTTTTTT.